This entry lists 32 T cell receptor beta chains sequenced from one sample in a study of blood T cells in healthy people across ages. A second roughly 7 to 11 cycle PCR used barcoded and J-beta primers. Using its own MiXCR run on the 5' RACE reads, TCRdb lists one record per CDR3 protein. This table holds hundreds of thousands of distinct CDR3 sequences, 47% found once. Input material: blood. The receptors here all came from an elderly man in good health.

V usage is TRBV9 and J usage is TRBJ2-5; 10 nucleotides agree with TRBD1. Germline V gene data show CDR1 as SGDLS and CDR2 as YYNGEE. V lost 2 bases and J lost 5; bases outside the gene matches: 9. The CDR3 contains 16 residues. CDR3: CASSVGTGASVETQYF. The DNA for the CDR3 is TGTGCCAGCAGCGTGGGGACAGGGGCAAGCGTTGAGACCCAGTACTTC.

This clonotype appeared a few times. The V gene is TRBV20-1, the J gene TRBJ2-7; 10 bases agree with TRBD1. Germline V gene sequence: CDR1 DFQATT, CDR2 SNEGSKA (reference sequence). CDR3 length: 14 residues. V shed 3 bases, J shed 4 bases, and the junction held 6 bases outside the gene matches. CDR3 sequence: CSASRTGGGYEQYF. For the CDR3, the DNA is TGCAGTGCTAGCCGGACAGGGGGAGGATACGAGCAGTACTTC.

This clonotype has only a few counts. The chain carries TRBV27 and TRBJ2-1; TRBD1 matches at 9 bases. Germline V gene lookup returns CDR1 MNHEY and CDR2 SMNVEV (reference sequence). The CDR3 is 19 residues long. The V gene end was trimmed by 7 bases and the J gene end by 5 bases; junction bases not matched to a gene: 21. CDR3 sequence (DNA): TGTGCCAGCAAAATTGGGACAGGGAAATGGGCGGGCCGAAACAATGAGCAGTTCTTC. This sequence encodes CASKIGTGKWAGRNNEQFF.

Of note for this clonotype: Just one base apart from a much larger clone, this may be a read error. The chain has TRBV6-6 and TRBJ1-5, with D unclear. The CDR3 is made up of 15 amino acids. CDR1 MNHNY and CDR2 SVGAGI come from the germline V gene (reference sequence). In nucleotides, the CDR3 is TGTGCCAGCATGGGCCTAAGGAGCGATAATCGGCCCCAGCATTTT. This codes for CASMGLRSDNRPQHF.

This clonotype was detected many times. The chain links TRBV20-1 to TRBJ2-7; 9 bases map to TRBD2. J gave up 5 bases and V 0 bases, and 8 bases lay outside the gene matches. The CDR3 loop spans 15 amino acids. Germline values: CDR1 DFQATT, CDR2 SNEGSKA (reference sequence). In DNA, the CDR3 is TGCAGTGCTAGAGAGGGGAGGCTAGCGGGAAACGAGCAGTACTTC. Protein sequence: CSAREGRLAGNEQYF.

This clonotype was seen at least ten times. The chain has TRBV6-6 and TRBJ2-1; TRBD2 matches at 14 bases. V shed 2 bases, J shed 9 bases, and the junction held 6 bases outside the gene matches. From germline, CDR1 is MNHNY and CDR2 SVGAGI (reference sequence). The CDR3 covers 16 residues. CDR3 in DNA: TGTGCCAGCAGTTACCCGGGACTAGCGGGAGACCGTGAGCAGTTCTTC. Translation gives CASSYPGLAGDREQFF.

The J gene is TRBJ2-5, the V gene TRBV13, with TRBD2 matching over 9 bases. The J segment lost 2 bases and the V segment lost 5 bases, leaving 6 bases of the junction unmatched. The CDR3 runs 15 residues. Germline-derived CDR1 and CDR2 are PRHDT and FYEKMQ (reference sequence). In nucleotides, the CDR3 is TGTGCCAGCAGCGCGGGACTAGCCCCTCAAGAGACCCAGTACTTC. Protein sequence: CASSAGLAPQETQYF. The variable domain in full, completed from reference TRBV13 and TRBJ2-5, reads AAGVIQSPRHLIKEKRETATLKCYPIPRHDTVYWYQQGPGQDPQFLISFYEKMQSDKGSIPDRFSAQQFSDYHSELNMSSLELGDSALYFCASSAGLAPQETQYFGPGTRLLVL.

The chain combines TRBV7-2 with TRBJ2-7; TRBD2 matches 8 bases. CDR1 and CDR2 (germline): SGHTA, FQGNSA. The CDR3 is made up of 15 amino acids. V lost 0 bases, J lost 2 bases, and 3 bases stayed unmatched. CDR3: CASSLAPGLAYEQYF. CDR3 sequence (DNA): TGTGCCAGCAGCTTAGCCCCGGGACTAGCCTACGAGCAGTACTTC.

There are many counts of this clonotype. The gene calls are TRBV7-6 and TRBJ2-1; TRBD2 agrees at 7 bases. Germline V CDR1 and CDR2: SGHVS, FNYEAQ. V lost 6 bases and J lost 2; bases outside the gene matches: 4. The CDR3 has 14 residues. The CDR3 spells CASRPSGPYNEQFF. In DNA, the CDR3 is TGTGCCAGCAGGCCTAGCGGCCCCTACAATGAGCAGTTCTTC.

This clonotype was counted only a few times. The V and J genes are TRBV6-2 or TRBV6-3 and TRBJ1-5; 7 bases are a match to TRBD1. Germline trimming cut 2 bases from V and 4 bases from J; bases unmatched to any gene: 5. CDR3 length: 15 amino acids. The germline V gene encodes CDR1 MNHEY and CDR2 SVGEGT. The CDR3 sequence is CASSYLTGSNQPQHF. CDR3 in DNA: TGTGCCAGCAGTTACCTGACAGGGTCAAATCAGCCCCAGCATTTT.

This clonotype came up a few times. CDR3 DNA: TGTGCCAGCAGCCAAAGGGTCCAGAATGGCGAGCAGTACTTC. It specifies CASSQRVQNGEQYF. The rearrangement uses TRBV4-2 and TRBJ2-5; no firm D call. The J call may be mistaken, given a closer DNA end match to TRBJ2-7. Germline assignment: CDR1 LGHNA and CDR2 YNFKEQ. The CDR3 covers 14 residues.

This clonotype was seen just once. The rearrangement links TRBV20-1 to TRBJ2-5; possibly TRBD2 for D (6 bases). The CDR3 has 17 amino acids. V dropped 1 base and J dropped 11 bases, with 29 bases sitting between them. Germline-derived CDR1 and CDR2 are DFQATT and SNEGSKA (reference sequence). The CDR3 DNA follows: TGCAGTGCTAGAGTCGGATACGCGGGATCAAGTATGGGTGAGCAGTACTTC. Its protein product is CSARVGYAGSSMGEQYF.

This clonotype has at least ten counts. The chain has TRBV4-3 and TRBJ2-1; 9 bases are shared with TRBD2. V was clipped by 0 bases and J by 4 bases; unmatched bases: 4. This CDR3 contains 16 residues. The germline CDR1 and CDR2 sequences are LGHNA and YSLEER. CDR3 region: CASSQDGLAGYNEQFF. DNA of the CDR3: TGCGCCAGCAGCCAAGATGGTCTAGCGGGATACAATGAGCAGTTCTTC.

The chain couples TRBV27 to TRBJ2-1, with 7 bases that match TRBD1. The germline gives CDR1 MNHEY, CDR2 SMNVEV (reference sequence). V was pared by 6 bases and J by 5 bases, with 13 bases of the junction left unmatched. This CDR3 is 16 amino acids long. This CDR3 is CASRSLGARGNNEQFF. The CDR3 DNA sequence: TGTGCCAGCAGGTCTCTCGGGGCCAGGGGGAACAATGAGCAGTTCTTC.

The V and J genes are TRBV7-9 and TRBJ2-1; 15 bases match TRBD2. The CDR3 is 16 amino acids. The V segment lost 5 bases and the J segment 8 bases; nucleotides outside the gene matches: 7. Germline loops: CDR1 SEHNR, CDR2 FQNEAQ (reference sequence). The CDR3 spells CASSLGLAGGWDEQFF. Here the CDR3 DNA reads TGTGCCAGCAGCCTGGGACTAGCGGGGGGTTGGGATGAGCAGTTCTTC.

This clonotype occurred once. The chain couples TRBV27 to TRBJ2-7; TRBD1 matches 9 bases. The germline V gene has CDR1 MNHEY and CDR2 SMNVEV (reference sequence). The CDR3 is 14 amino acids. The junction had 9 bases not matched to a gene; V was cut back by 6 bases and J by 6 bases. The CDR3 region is CASSLTGQGSEQYF. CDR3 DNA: TGTGCCAGCAGCCTGACGGGACAGGGTAGCGAGCAGTACTTC.

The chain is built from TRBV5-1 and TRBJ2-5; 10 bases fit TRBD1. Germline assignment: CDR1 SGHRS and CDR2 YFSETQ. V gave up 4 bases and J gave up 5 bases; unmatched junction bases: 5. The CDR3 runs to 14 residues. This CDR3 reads CASSPGQGRETQYF. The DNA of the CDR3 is TGCGCCAGCAGCCCGGGACAGGGGAGGGAGACCCAGTACTTC.

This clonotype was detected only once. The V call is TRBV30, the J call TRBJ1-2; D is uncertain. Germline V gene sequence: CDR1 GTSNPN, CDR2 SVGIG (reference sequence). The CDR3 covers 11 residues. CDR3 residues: CALKGRYGYTF. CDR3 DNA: TGTGCGCTAAAAGGCCGGTATGGCTACACCTTC. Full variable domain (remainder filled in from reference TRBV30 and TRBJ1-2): SQTIHQWPATLVQPVGSPLSLECTVEGTSNPNLYWYRQAAGRGLQLLFYSVGIGQISSEVPQNLSASRPQDRQFILSSKKLLLSDSGFYLCALKGRYGYTFGSGTRLTVV.

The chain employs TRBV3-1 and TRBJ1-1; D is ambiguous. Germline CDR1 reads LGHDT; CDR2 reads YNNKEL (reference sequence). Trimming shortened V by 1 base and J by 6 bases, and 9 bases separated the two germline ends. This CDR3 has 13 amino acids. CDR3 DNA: TGTGCCAGCAGCCAAGGGCCCGATGCTGAAGCTTTCTTT. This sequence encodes CASSQGPDAEAFF.

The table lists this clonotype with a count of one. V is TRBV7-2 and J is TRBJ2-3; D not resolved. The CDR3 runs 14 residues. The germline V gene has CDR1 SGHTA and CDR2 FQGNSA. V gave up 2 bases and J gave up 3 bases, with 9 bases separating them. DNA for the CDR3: TGTGCCAGCAGCTTACGGACCGAAACAGATACGCAGTATTTT. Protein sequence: CASSLRTETDTQYF.

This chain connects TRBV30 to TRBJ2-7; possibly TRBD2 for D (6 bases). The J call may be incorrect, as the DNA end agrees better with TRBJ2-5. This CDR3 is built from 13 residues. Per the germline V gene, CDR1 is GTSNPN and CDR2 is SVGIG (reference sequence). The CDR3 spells CAWSVRAGETQYF. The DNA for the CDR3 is TGTGCCTGGAGTGTACGTGCGGGGGAGACCCAGTACTTC.

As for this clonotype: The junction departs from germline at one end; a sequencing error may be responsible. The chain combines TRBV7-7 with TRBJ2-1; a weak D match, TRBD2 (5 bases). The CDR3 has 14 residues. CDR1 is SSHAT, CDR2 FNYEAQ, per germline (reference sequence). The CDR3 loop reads CASSLDSGYGEQFF. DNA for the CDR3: TGTGCTAGCAGCTTAGATTCGGGGTACGGTGAGCAGTTCTTC.

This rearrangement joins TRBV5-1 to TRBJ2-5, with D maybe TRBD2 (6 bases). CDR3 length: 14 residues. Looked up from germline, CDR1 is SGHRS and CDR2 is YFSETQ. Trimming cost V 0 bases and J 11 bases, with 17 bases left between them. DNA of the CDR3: TGCGCCAGCAGCTTGGATGGAGGGTCAAGGGAGCAGTACTTC. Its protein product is CASSLDGGSREQYF.

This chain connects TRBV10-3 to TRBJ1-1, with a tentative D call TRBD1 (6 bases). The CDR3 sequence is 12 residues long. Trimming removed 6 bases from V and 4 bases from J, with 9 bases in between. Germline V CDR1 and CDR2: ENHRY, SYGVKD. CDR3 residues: CAISEGGTEAFF. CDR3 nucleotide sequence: TGTGCCATCAGCGAAGGGGGCACTGAAGCTTTCTTT.

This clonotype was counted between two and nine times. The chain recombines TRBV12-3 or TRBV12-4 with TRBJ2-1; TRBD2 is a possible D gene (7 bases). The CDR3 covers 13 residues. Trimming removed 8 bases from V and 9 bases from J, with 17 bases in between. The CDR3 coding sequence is TGTGCCAGCGACGACGAAGGGGGGGGTGAGCAGTTCTTC. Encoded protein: CASDDEGGGEQFF.

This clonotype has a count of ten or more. The CDR3 bases are TGCAGCGGACGGAGCGATGCCTACAATGAGCAGTTCTTC. This translates into CSGRSDAYNEQFF. V and J are TRBV29-1 and TRBJ2-1, with D hard to call. Germline V gene lookup returns CDR1 SQVTM and CDR2 ANQGSEA. V was trimmed by 7 bases and J by 2 bases, leaving 12 bases between them. This CDR3 has 13 amino acids.

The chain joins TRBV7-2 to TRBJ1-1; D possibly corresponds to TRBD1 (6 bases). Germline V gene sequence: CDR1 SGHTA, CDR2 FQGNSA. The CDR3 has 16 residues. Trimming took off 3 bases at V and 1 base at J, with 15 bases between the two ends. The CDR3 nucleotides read TGTGCCAGCAGCTTGTCAGGGGCCGGGGGGAACACTGAAGCTTTCTTT. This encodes CASSLSGAGGNTEAFF.

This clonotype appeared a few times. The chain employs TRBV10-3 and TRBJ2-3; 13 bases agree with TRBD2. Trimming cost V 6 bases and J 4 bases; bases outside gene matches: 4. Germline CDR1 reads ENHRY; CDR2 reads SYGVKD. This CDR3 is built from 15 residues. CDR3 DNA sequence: TGTGCCATCAGCCTAGGACTAGCGGGAGCAGATACGCAGTATTTT. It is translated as CAISLGLAGADTQYF.

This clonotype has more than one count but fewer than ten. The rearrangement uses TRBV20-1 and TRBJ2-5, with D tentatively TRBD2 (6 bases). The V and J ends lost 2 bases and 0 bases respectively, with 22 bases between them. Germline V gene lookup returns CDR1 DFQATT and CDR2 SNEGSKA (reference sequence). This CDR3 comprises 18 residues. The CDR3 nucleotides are TGCAGTGCTAGACCTCCTGCTGGGGCTAGCGAGTACCAAGAGACCCAGTACTTC. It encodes CSARPPAGASEYQETQYF.

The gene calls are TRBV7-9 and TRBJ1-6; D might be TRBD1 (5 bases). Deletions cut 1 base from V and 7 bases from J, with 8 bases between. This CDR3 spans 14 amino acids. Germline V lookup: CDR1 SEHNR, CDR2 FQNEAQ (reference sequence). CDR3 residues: CASSLVTVNSPLHF. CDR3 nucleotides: TGTGCCAGCAGCTTAGTGACAGTAAATTCACCCCTCCACTTT.

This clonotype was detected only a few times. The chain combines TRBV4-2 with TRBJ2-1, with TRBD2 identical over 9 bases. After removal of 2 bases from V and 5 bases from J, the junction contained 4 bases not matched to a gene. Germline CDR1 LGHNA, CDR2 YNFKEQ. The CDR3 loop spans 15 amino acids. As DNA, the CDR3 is TGTGCCAGCAGCCAAACTAGCGGGTACCACAATGAGCAGTTCTTC. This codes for CASSQTSGYHNEQFF.

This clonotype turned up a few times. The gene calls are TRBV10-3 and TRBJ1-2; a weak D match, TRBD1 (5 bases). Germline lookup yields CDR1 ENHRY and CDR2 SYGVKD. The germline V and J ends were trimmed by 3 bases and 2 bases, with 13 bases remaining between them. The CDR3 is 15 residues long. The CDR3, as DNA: TGTGCCATCAGTGATCTGGGCAGGGCCAACTATGGCTACACCTTC. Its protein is CAISDLGRANYGYTF.